The table lists the clone carrying this TCR beta chain with a few counts. Its antigen is not known. Patients counted as stable if ophthalmopathy did not develop within 18 months. Newly diagnosed hyperthyroidism, duration under 2 months, in patients aged 18 to 65. V gave up 0 bases and J gave up 3 bases, with 12 bases separating them. CDR1 is DFQATT, CDR2 SNEGSKA, per germline (reference sequence). The CDR3 is 14 amino acids. The sample belongs to a study of T cells in Graves' hyperthyroidism and ophthalmopathy. Study-level results: The blood repertoire included most of the expanded thyroid clonotypes above 0.001. The model made its ophthalmopathy prediction, and onset followed a median about 6 months later.

TCR beta CDR3 region amplification was performed from RNA transcripts. TCR CDR3 regions were first amplified by RT-PCR with HTBI primers. TCRdb recomputed calls from the multiplex PCR reads with MiXCR, one row per CDR3 protein. The sample lists around 480,000 distinct CDR3 sequences, approximately 15% occurring once. The clonotype comes from a woman aged 18 to 35 with Graves' hyperthyroidism. This chain uses TRBV20-1 with TRBJ2-7; TRBD2 is a possible D gene (5 bases). Sequencing was done on a sample of blood. CDR3 sequence reads: CSAREEGLGYEQYF. CDR3 nucleotide sequence: TGCAGTGCTAGAGAGGAAGGACTCGGCTACGAGCAGTACTTC.